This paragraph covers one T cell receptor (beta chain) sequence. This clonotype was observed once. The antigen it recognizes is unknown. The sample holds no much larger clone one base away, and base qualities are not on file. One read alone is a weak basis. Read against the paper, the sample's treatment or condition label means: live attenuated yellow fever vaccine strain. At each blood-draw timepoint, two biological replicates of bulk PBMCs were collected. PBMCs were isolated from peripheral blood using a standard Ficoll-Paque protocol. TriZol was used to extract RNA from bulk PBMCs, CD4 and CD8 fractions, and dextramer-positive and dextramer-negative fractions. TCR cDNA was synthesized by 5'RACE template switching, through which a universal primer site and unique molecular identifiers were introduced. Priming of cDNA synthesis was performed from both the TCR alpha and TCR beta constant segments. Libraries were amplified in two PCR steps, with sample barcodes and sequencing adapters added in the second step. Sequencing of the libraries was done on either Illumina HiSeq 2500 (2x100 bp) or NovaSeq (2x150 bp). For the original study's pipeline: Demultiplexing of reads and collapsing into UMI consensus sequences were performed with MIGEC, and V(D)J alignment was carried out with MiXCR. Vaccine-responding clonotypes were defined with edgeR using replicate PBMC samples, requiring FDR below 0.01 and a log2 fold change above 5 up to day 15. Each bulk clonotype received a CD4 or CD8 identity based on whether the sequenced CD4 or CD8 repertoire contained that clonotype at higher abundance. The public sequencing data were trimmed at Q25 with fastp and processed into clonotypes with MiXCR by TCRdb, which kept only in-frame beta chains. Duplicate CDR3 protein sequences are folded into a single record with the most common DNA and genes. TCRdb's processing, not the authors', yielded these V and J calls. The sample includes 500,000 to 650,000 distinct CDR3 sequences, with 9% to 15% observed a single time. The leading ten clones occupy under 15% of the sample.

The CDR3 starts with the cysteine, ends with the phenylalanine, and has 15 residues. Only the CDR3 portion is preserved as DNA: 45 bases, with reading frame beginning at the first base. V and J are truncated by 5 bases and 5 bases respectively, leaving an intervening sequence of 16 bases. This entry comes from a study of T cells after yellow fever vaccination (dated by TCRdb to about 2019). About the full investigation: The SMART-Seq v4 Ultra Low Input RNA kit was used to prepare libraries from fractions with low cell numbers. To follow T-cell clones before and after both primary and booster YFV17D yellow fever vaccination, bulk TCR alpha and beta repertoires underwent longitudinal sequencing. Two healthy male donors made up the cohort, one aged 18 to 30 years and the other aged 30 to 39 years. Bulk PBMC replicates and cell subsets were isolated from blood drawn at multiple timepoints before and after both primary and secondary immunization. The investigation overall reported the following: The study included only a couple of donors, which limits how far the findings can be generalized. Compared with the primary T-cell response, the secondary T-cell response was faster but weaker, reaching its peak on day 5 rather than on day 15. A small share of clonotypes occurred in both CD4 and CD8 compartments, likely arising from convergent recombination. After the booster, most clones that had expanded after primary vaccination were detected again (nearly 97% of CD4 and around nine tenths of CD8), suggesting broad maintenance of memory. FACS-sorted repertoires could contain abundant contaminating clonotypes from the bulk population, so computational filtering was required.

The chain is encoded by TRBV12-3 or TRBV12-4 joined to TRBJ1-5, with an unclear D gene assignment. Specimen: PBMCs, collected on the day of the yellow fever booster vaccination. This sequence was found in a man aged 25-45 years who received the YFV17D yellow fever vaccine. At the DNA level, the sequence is TGTGCCAGCAGTACAAGGTTTCCACAGCATCAGCCCCAGCATTTT. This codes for CASSTRFPQHQPQHF.